The clone carrying this T cell receptor (beta chain) was seen many times. Its specificity is unknown. This entry belongs to a study of neurological immune-mediated disorders. CDR3 length: 15 amino acids. The germline V gene encodes CDR1 LNHNV and CDR2 YYDKDF (reference sequence). The trim removed 5 bases at V and 3 bases at J, leaving 8 bases unmatched. Whole-study results and caveats: It was the repertoires of 18 of 34 multiple sclerosis patients that phylogenetic grouping placed in one related-CDR3 cluster, which is a possible signature. No expanded-clone CDR3 amino acid sequence recurred across subjects, suggesting private TCR-beta repertoires.

TCRdb recomputed calls from the 5' RACE reads with MiXCR, one row per CDR3 protein. The profile shows more than 60,000 distinct CDR3 sequences, 3.5% to 4.5% of them singletons. The chain joins TRBV15 to TRBJ2-7; 9 nucleotides align to TRBD2. The origin of this receptor is a woman aged 45-65 years with multiple sclerosis. The sequenced sample consisted of PBMCs. The chain's CDR3 is CATSPNSGRVYEQYF. The DNA of the CDR3 is TGTGCCACCAGCCCTAATAGCGGGAGAGTCTACGAGCAGTACTTC.